The present T cell receptor (beta chain) was sequenced within a study of T cell repertoires in cytomegalovirus infection. On the study more broadly: Public TCR beta signatures indicated both CMV infection and matching HLA type. The study, taken as a whole, reports: CMV-specific HLA-C-restricted TCR beta clonotypes dominated the ex vivo response. The study identified carriers of CMV plus the relevant HLA from cumulative public TCR beta family frequency.

On this clonotype: The target antigen is unknown.

Germline lookup yields CDR1 SGHTA and CDR2 FQGNSA. Trimming removed 6 bases from V and 2 bases from J; junction bases left unmatched: 7. The CDR3 covers 16 residues. TCRdb re-derived calls from the reads in MiXCR, one entry per CDR3 protein. The data show under 150,000 distinct CDR3 sequences, about 24% seen once. The chain has TRBV7-2 and TRBJ2-1; 10 nucleotides align to TRBD2. The TCR was taken from a human donor in good health (CMV status not recorded). Some clones in this sample may be carry-over from other donors' samples. Sequencing was done on a sample of PBMCs, sequenced either directly or after in vitro stimulation (not recorded which). Written as DNA, the CDR3 is TGTGCCAGCAGACCTACTAGCGGGAATACCTACAATGAGCAGTTCTTC. Encoded protein: CASRPTSGNTYNEQFF.